The present T cell receptor (beta chain) was sequenced within a study of regulatory T cells in long-lasting Graves disease (dated by TCRdb to 2020 to 2022). Describing the broader study: In the newly diagnosed Graves' disease group, patients had been taking antithyroid drugs for less than 3 months. This study used TCR sequencing and RNA sequencing of peripheral blood to compare persistent Graves' disease patients against newly diagnosed Graves' disease patients. TCR sequencing covered 13 persistent and approximately 20 newly diagnosed Graves' disease patients, some 35 samples in total. The study was registered as a clinical trial and conducted in China. Results and caveats for the whole study, not just this receptor: More public clonotypes were shared among persistent patients (under 3,000) than among newly diagnosed patients (966). Because the primary lesion, thyroid tissue, could not be accessed, the study looked at peripheral blood alone. Compared with newly diagnosed patients, persistent Graves' disease patients had lower TCR Shannon entropy and fewer highly expanded clones, which suggests clonal expansion. Preferential use of TRBV28, TRBJ1-2 and TRBJ2-5 was observed in persistent disease, whereas TRBV20-1 and TRBJ2-1 were favored in newly diagnosed disease. Sequencing and analysis were limited to the TCR beta chain. The authors acknowledged the small sample size as a limitation that may reduce accuracy.

A remark on this clonotype: The antigen this receptor binds is unknown. Base qualities are not at hand, and no much larger clone is one base apart.

Library method: multiplex PCR. Sequencer: Illumina HiSeq 4000. CDR3 regions were amplified by Arm-PCR with iRepertoire HTBI primers to construct TCR beta libraries. PCR products were gel purified before sequencing. On the study's bioinformatics: A total of fewer than 70 TRBV and 14 TRBJ segments were identified across samples and were used for gene usage analysis of CDR3 amino acid clonotypes. COPE and FqMerger were used to merge the filtered high-quality paired reads into contigs. BLAST was used to align contigs to IMGT TRBV, TRBD and TRBJ reference genes, with CDR3 defined following IMGT. Highly expanded clones were defined as clonotypes with a frequency above 0.1%. Shannon entropy served as the measure of repertoire diversity, while the Gini coefficient captured V-J evenness. Clonotypes shared by more than one individual were considered public. Through fastp at Q25 and MiXCR, TCRdb rebuilt clones from the public reads, retaining in-frame beta chains. Every distinct CDR3 protein forms one entry, paired with its most common genes and DNA. The V and J calls and clone size come from TCRdb's table, not from the authors' own analysis. The sample profile shows some 230,000 distinct CDR3 sequences; approximately 20% of them were found once. The top ten clones comprise approximately 20% of the sample.

According to the study, the label for this sample's time point signals: newly diagnosed GD, antithyroid drugs for less than 3 months. For both TCR sequencing and RNA sequencing, RNA was extracted from PBMCs using TRIzol. The diagnosis of Graves' disease followed American Thyroid Association guidelines. Patients were recruited from an endocrinology department in Xi'an, China. Each patient gave 7 to 9.5 milliliters of peripheral blood, collected in an EDTA anticoagulant tube. Ficoll Paque Plus density gradient separation was used to isolate PBMCs, and no further T cell sorting was done. RNA quality was checked with an Agilent 2100 Bioanalyzer and agarose gel, and concentration with a NanoDrop 2000. As encoded in the germline V gene, CDR1 is MNHEY while CDR2 is SVGEGT. Relative to germline, V is 4 bases shorter and J is 5 bases shorter, with 12 bases between their ends. From cysteine to phenylalanine, the CDR3 is 14 amino acids long. Of the read, only the CDR3 DNA is kept; its 42 bases are in frame from base 1.

The receptor chain draws on TRBV6-2 or TRBV6-3 and TRBJ1-5, with a weak D call of TRBD1 (6 bases match). This sample comprised peripheral blood mononuclear cells (PBMCs), obtained at new diagnosis, from a patient treated with antithyroid drugs. The clonotype was recovered from a female donor with Graves disease. The CDR3 region reads CASSSRGPDQPQHF. The base sequence is TGTGCCAGCAGTTCCCGGGGGCCCGATCAGCCCCAGCATTTT.